The rows below give T cell receptor beta chains drawn from one sample of a study of technical replicates of blood from four donors. The repertoire was sequenced with immunoSEQ multiplex PCR; TCRdb's copy has only in-frame clones and lacks some. The sample shows some 13,000 clones, 84% of them seen only once. Sequencing used PBMCs. Receptors were obtained from a human donor in good health. Both conserved end residues are part of each CDR3. A D gene is named only where the DNA matches it firmly. For some rows the clone size is stated as once, few or many, or as a class when expanded; others skip it.

d_call clone_size j_call v_call cdr3_aa cdr3_nt
TRBD1 few TRBJ1-1 TRBV9 CASSVGDRGVTEAFF TGTGCCAGCAGCGTAGGAGACAGGGGGGTCACCGAAGCTTTCTTT
TRBD2 once TRBJ2-1 TRBV7-9 CASSPKGTSGNEQFF TGTGCCAGCAGCCCGAAGGGGACTAGCGGCAATGAGCAGTTCTTC
TRBD2 - TRBJ2-1 TRBV4-1 CASRSDTSGRARKQFF TGCGCCAGCAGATCCGATACTAGCGGGAGGGCCCGGAAGCAGTTCTTC
TRBD2 - TRBJ2-2 TRBV7-6 CASSYSGRRLAGELFF TGTGCCAGCAGTTATAGCGGGAGAAGGTTAGCCGGGGAGCTGTTTTTT
TRBD2 - TRBJ2-1 TRBV5-1 CASSPEPTSGEEQFF TGCGCCAGCAGCCCCGAGCCGACTAGCGGAGAAGAGCAGTTCTTC
- - TRBJ2-5 TRBV2 CASGSAETQYF TGTGCCAGCGGGAGTGCGGAGACCCAGTACTTC
TRBD2 - TRBJ2-1 TRBV5-1 CASSTGLEYNEQFF TGCGCCAGCAGCACGGGACTAGAATACAATGAGCAGTTCTTC
- - TRBJ2-3 TRBV2 CASRRVGDTQYF TGTGCCAGCAGGAGGGTGGGAGACACGCAGTATTTT
TRBD2 few TRBJ2-3 TRBV5-1 CASSLAGTSGSEGDTQYF TGCGCCAGCAGCTTGGCGGGGACTAGCGGGAGCGAGGGAGATACGCAGTATTTT
- - TRBJ2-1 TRBV6-1 CASSGLPEVNEQFF TGTGCCAGCAGTGGCCTACCGGAGGTCAATGAGCAGTTCTTC
- once TRBJ1-4 TRBV6-1 CASSERGEKLFF TGTGCCAGCAGTGAACGGGGGGAAAAACTGTTTTTT
- - TRBJ2-7 TRBV27 CASSLTAAYEQYF TGTGCCAGCAGTTTGACAGCTGCCTACGAGCAGTACTTC
TRBD1 - TRBJ2-2 TRBV19 CASSIDGQGNTGELFF TGTGCCAGTAGTATAGACGGACAGGGAAACACCGGGGAGCTGTTTTTT
- - TRBJ2-5 TRBV15 CATSLIGGQETQYF TGTGCCACCAGCCTGATAGGGGGACAAGAGACCCAGTACTTC
TRBD2 - TRBJ2-1 TRBV27 CASTLSGLAGEEQFF TGTGCCAGCACCCTATCGGGACTAGCGGGAGAGGAGCAGTTCTTC
TRBD2 - TRBJ2-3 TRBV7-3 CASSGGLAETDTQYF TGTGCCAGCAGTGGGGGACTAGCGGAAACAGATACGCAGTATTTT
TRBD2 - TRBJ2-4 TRBV5-1 CASSLGVGGVNIQYF TGCGCCAGCAGCTTAGGGGTGGGAGGGGTAAACATTCAGTACTTC
- - TRBJ2-7 TRBV13 CASSQDEGVGSYEQYF TGCGCCAGCAGCCAAGATGAGGGGGTTGGATCCTACGAGCAGTACTTC
- - TRBJ1-1 TRBV19 CASSMSSGVAAFF TGTGCCAGTAGTATGTCTTCAGGCGTGGCGGCTTTCTTT
TRBD1 - TRBJ1-1 TRBV10-3 CAISESDREGTEAFF TGTGCCATCAGTGAGTCGGACAGGGAGGGGACTGAAGCTTTCTTT
- - TRBJ2-5 TRBV27 CASSDDAGVETQYF TGTGCCAGCAGTGACGATGCAGGGGTGGAGACCCAGTACTTC
- - TRBJ1-4 TRBV6-5 CASSYSASGREKLFF TGTGCCAGCAGTTACTCCGCCTCAGGAAGGGAAAAACTGTTTTTT
- - TRBJ2-1 TRBV25-1 CASSSITGQWSYNEQFF TGTGCCAGCAGTTCCATTACAGGGCAATGGTCCTACAATGAGCAGTTCTTC
- - TRBJ1-5 TRBV15 CATSRDLERPQHF TGTGCCACCAGCAGAGATCTCGAGCGGCCCCAGCATTTT